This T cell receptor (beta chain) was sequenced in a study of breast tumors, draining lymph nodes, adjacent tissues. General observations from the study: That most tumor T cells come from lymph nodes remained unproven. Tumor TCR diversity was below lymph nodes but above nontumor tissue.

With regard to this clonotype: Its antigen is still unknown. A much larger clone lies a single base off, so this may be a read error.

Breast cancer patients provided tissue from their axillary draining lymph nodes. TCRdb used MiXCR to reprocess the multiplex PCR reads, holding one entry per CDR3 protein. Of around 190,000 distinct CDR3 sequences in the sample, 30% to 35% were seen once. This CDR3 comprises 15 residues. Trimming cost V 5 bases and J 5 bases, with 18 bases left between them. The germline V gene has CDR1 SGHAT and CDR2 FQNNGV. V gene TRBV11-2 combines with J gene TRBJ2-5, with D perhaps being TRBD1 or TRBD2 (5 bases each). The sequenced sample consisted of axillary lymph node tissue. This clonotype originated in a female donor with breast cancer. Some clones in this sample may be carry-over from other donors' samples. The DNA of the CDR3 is TGTGCCAGCAGCCTCTCTAGAGGGGCACGGGAGACCCAGTACTTC. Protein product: CASSLSRGARETQYF. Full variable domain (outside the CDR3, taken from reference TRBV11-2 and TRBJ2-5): EAGVAQSPRYKIIEKRQSVAFWCNPISGHATLYWYQQILGQGPKLLIQFQNNGVVDDSQLPKDRFSAERLKGVDSTLKIQPAKLEDSAVYLCASSLSRGARETQYFGPGTRLLVL.